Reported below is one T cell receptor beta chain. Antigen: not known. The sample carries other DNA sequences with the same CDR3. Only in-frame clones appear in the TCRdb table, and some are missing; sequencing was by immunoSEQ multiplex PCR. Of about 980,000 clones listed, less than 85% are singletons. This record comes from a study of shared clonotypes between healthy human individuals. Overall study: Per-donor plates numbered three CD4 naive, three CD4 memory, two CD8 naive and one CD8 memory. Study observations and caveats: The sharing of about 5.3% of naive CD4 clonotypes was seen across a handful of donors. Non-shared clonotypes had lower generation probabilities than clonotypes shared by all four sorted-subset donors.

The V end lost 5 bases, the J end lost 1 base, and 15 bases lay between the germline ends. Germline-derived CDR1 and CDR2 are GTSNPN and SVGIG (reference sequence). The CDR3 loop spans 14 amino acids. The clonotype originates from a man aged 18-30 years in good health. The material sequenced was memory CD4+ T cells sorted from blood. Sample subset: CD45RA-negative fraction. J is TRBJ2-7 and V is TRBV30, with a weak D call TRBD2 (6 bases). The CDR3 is CAWSVGGVSYEQYF. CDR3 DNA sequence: TGTGCCTGGTCCGTCGGCGGGGTTTCCTACGAGCAGTACTTC.